Reported below is one T cell receptor beta chain. Its specificity is not known. The CDR3 sequence is 14 residues long. Trimming took off 6 bases at V and 0 bases at J, with 11 bases between the two ends. Germline loops: CDR1 MDHEN, CDR2 SYDVKM. This specimen belongs to a study of T cell repertoires in cytomegalovirus infection. Study-level background: The study used recently identified HLA-C-restricted and well-studied HLA-B-restricted CMV epitopes. Study results and caveats: In two of eight donors, the top clonotype was HLA-C-restricted CMV-specific.

TCRdb ran MiXCR on the reads and lists one entry per CDR3 protein. The sample includes about 350,000 distinct CDR3 sequences, roughly 36% of them seen just once. Source: cultured PBMCs, taken from culture after CMV antigen stimulation. This receptor was taken from a human donor in good health (CMV status not recorded). Some clones in this sample may be carry-over from other donors' samples. This rearrangement joins TRBV28 to TRBJ1-1; D may be TRBD1 (5 bases). CDR3 sequence (DNA): TGTGCCAGCAGCCAGACAGTCATGAACACTGAAGCTTTCTTT. Its translation is CASSQTVMNTEAFF. Together with reference TRBV28 and TRBJ1-1, the CDR3 gives the full variable domain: DVKVTQSSRYLVKRTGEKVFLECVQDMDHENMFWYRQDPGLGLRLIYFSYDVKMKEKGDIPEGYSVSREKKERFSLILESASTNQTSMYLCASSQTVMNTEAFFGQGTRLTVV.